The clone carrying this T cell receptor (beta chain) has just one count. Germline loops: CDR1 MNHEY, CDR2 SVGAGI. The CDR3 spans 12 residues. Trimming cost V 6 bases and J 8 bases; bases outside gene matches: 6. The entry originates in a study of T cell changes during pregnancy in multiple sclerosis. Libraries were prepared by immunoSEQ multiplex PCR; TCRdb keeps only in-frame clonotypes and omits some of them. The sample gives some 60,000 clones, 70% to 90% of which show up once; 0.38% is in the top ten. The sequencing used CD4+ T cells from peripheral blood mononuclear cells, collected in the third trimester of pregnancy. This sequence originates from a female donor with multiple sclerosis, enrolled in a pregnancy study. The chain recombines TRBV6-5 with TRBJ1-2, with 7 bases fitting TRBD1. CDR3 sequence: CASRTGFGGYTF. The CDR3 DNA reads TGTGCCAGCAGGACAGGGTTCGGGGGCTACACCTTC.